This T cell receptor (beta chain) was observed in a study of T cells in women clearing cervical HPV infection. Looking at the study overall: Case blood was drawn when the lesion was first found; control blood after infection became undetectable.

Cervical HPV DNA detected by MY09/MY11 PCR, typed by dot-blot. With regard to this clone: The read halts 3 residues ahead of the CDR3 end, with the missing end drawn from the germline J gene.

Here immunoSEQ multiplex PCR was the method, and the copy in TCRdb shows in-frame clones only, minus some. The table for this sample gives 20,000 to 25,000 clones. V gave up 3 bases and J gave up 5 bases, with 13 bases separating them. There are 14 residues in the CDR3. The V gene's germline CDR1 is SGHTA and CDR2 FQGTGA. This TCR was sampled from a woman between 18 and 69 years old with a cervical HPV16 infection that either progressed to CIN3+ or cleared (not recorded which). Sample: blood buffy coat. The chain combines TRBV7-3 with TRBJ1-1; maybe TRBD1 (5 bases). The part of the CDR3 DNA that was read is TGTGCCAGCAGCTTCGGGGGACGAGCGACTGAA. Protein: CASSFGGRATE. The CDR3, in full, reads CASSFGGRATEAFF.